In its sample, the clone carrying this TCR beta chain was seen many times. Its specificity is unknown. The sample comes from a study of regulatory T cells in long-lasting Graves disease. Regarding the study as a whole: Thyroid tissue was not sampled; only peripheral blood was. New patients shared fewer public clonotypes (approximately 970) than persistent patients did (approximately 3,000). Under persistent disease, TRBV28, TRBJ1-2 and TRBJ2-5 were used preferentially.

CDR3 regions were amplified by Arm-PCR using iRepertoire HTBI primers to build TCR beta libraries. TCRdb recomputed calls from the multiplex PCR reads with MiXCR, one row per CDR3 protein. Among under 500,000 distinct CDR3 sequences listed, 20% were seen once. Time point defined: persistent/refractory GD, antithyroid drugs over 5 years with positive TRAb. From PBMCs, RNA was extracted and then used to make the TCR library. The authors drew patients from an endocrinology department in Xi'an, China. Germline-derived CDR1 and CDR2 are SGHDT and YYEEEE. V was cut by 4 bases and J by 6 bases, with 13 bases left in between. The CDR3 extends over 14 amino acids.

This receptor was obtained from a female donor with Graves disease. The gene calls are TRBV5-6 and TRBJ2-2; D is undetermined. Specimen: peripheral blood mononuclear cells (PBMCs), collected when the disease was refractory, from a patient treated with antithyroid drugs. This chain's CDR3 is CASSPNLFAGELFF. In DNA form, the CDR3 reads TGTGCCAGCAGCCCCAACTTATTCGCCGGGGAGCTGTTTTTT.